This TCR beta chain was profiled in a study of T cell clones after liver transplantation. Study background: Standard immunosuppression, with no induction, continued until 12-24 months after transplant.

The sample holds one count of this clone. CDR3 length: 14 amino acids. V was cut by 1 base and J by 0 bases, with 5 bases left in between. Germline V gives CDR1 SGHRS, CDR2 YFSETQ. Here immunoSEQ multiplex PCR was the method, and the copy in TCRdb shows in-frame clones only, minus some. Here the sample spans some 6,000 clones, around 80% being singletons. The sample in question was CD8+ T cells from blood, obtained 45 to 46 months after liver transplant. The TCR sequence derives from a human patient who received a liver transplant. Some T cells may possibly be graft donor cells. The chain has TRBV5-1 and TRBJ2-1; D gene ambiguous. The CDR3 DNA reads as TGCGCCAGCAGCTTGTCAGACTCCTACAATGAGCAGTTCTTC. This sequence encodes CASSLSDSYNEQFF.